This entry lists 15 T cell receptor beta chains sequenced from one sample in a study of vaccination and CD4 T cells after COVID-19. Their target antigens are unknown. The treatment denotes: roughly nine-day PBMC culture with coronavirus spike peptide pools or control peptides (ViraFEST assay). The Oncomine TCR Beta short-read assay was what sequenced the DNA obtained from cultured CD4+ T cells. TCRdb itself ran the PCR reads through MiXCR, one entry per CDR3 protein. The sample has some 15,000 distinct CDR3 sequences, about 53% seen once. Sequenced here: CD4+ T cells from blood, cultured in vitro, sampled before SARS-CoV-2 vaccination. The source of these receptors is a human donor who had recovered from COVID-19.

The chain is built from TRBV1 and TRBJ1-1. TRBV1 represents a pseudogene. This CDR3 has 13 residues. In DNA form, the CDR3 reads TGCACCCCCATAACGGGCAGGAAGGTATCAGCTTTCTTT. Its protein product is CTPITGRKVSAFF.

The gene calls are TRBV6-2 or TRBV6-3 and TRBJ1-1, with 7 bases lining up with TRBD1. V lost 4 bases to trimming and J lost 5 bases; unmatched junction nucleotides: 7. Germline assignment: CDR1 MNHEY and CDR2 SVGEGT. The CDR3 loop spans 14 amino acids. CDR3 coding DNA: TGTGCCAGCAGTTCGGCAGGGGGTCGAACTGAAGCTTTCTTT. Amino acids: CASSSAGGRTEAFF.

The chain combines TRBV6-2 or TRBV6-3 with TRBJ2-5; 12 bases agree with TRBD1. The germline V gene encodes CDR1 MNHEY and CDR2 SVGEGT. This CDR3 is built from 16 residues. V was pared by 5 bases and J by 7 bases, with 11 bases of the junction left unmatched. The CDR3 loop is CASSDPRDRGLGTQYF. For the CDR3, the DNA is TGTGCCAGCAGTGACCCCCGGGACAGGGGGCTTGGGACCCAGTACTTC.

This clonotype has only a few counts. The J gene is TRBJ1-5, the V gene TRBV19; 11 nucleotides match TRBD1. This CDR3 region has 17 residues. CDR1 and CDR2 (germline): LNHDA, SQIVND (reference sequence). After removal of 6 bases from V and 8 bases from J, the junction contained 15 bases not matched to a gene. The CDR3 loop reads CASSKSRDRGVGKPQHF. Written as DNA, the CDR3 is TGTGCCAGTAGCAAATCCCGGGACAGGGGGGTTGGAAAGCCCCAGCATTTT.

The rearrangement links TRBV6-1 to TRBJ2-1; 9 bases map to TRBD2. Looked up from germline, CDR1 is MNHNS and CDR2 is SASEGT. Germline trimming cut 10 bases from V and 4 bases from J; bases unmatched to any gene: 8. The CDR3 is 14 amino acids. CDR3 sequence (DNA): TGTGCCACCGTTAGCGGGGGAATTTACAATGAGCAGTTCTTC. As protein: CATVSGGIYNEQFF.

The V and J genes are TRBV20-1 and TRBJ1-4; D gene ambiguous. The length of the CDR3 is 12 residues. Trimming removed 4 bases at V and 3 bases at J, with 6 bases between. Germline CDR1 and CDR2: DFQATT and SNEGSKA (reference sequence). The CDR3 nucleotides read TGCAGTGCTACTCACCCTAATGAAAAACTGTTTTTT. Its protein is CSATHPNEKLFF.

The CDR3 here is CACQDRGRGYTF. CDR3 nucleotide sequence: TGTGCCTGCCAGGACAGGGGGCGAGGCTACACCTTC. V usage is TRBV30 and J usage is TRBJ1-2; 11 positions agree with TRBD1. Germline CDR1 and CDR2: GTSNPN and SVGIG (reference sequence). The CDR3 is made up of 12 amino acids. Trimming cost V 6 bases and J 8 bases; bases outside gene matches: 5.

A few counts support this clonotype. CDR3 bases: TGTGCCAGCAGTCCGGACAGGGGGACTAACTATGGCTACACCTTC. It encodes CASSPDRGTNYGYTF. This chain links TRBV27 with TRBJ1-2, with TRBD1 matching over 10 bases. Germline loops: CDR1 MNHEY, CDR2 SMNVEV (reference sequence). There are 15 residues in the CDR3. The junction had 3 bases not matched to a gene; V was cut back by 5 bases and J by 0 bases.

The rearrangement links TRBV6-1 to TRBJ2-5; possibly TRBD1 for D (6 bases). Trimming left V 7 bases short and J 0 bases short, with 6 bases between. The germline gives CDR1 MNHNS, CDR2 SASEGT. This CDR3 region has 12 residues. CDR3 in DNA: TGTGCCAGCACAGGGGACCAAGAGACCCAGTACTTC. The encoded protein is CASTGDQETQYF.

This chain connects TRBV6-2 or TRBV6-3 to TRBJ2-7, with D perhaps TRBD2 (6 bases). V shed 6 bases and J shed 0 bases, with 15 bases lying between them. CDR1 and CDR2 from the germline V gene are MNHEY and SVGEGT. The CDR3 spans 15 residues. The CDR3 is CASRRDWGNSYEQYF. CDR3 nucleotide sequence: TGTGCCAGCAGGAGGGACTGGGGCAACTCCTACGAGCAGTACTTC.

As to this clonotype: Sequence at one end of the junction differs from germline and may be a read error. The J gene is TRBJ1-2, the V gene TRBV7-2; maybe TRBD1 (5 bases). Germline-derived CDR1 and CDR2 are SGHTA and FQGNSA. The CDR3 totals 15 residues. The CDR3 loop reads CASCLAGRVGYGYTF. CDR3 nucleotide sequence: TGTGCCAGCTGCTTAGCTGGCAGGGTGGGATATGGCTACACCTTC.

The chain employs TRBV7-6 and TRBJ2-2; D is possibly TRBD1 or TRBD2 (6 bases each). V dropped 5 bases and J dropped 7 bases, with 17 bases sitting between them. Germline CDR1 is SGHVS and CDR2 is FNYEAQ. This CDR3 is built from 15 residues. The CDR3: CASSAQGRGDGELFF. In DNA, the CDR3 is TGTGCCAGCAGCGCACAGGGAAGGGGGGACGGGGAGCTGTTTTTT.

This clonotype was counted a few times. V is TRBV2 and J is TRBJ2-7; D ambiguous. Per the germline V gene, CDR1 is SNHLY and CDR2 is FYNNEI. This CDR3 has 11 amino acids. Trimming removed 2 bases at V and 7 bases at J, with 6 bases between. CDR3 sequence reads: CASSEILEQYF. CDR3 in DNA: TGTGCCAGCAGTGAAATTCTGGAGCAGTACTTC.

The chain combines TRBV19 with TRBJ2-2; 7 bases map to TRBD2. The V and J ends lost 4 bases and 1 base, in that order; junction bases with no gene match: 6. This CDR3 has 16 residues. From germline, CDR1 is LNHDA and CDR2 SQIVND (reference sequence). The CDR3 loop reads CASSTLAGQNTGELFF. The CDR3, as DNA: TGTGCCAGTAGTACATTAGCGGGCCAGAACACCGGGGAGCTGTTTTTT.

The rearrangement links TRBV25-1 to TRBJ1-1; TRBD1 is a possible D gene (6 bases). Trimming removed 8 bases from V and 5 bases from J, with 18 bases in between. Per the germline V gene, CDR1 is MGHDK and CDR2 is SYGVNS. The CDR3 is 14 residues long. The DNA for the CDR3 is TGTGCCAGCGATAACGGGGGGCCGGGGACTGAAGCTTTCTTT. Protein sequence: CASDNGGPGTEAFF.